The rows below give T cell receptor beta chains drawn from one sample of a study of T-cell memory formation after mild COVID-19. TCRdb re-analysed the 5' RACE reads in MiXCR, keeping a single row per CDR3 protein. The sample has a few hundred thousand distinct CDR3 sequences, approximately 22% seen once. Sequenced sample: PBMCs or a T cell subset sorted from them (not recorded which). These receptors were obtained from a young man who had mild COVID-19 (a few samples of this study predate the infection). Cell type and time point are not known. Both conserved end residues are part of each CDR3. Fields, in order: D gene, V gene, clone size, CDR3 protein. The D gene is left open where the match is weak. Size tells how often a clone was seen (once, few, many) or the class of an expanded clone, and some rows leave it out.

d_gene: .
v_gene: TRBV7-9
abundance: .
CDR3aa: CASSPQLPPGQPQHF

d_gene: .
v_gene: TRBV6-2/TRBV6-3
abundance: .
CDR3aa: CASSYRSYEQYF

d_gene: .
v_gene: TRBV20-1
abundance: .
CDR3aa: CSAQKTDRINQPQHF

d_gene: TRBD1
v_gene: TRBV5-1
abundance: few
CDR3aa: CASSLADRESTEAFF

d_gene: .
v_gene: TRBV7-2
abundance: .
CDR3aa: CASRTSITSYNSPLHF

d_gene: .
v_gene: TRBV20-1
abundance: .
CDR3aa: CSAVAGSNTEAFF

d_gene: .
v_gene: TRBV7-6
abundance: .
CDR3aa: CASSLALAGEYEQYF

d_gene: TRBD2
v_gene: TRBV5-1
abundance: few
CDR3aa: CASSLDPGGRETQYF

d_gene: .
v_gene: TRBV5-1
abundance: .
CDR3aa: CASSFNGGYTEAFF

d_gene: .
v_gene: TRBV27
abundance: many
CDR3aa: CASRSSPGRENTEAFF

d_gene: .
v_gene: TRBV28
abundance: .
CDR3aa: CASSSPPQGQHTQYF

d_gene: TRBD1
v_gene: TRBV28
abundance: .
CDR3aa: CASPRQGSSEAFF

d_gene: .
v_gene: TRBV29-1
abundance: .
CDR3aa: CSGEGSTDTQYF

d_gene: .
v_gene: TRBV5-1
abundance: few
CDR3aa: CASSLDRAGQTQYF

d_gene: .
v_gene: TRBV20-1
abundance: few
CDR3aa: CSVIRWTEQFF

d_gene: .
v_gene: TRBV12-3/TRBV12-4
abundance: few
CDR3aa: CASSGTINTEAFF

d_gene: TRBD2
v_gene: TRBV7-6
abundance: many
CDR3aa: CASSLAGRDTGELFF

d_gene: TRBD1
v_gene: TRBV7-6
abundance: .
CDR3aa: CASSYGGGHQPQHF

d_gene: .
v_gene: TRBV7-3
abundance: few
CDR3aa: CASSPDQNQPQHF

d_gene: .
v_gene: TRBV4-1
abundance: .
CDR3aa: CASIGQSSDTQYF

d_gene: .
v_gene: TRBV11-1
abundance: few
CDR3aa: CASSLLDSYNEQFF

d_gene: TRBD2
v_gene: TRBV4-1
abundance: .
CDR3aa: CASSRGGLALAGDTQYF

d_gene: TRBD1
v_gene: TRBV5-1
abundance: few
CDR3aa: CASSWGQGLIGEQFF

d_gene: TRBD1
v_gene: TRBV27
abundance: few
CDR3aa: CASRGTAARGQNYGYTF